Within the sample, the clone carrying this T cell receptor beta chain is medium-sized. Trimming stripped 0 bases from V and 2 bases from J, with 11 bases between. The CDR3 consists of 16 residues. CDR1 and CDR2 (germline): SEHNR, FQNEAQ (reference sequence). TCRdb used MiXCR to reprocess the RT-PCR reads, holding one entry per CDR3 protein. The data contain about 7,100 distinct CDR3 sequences, roughly 12% of them singletons. The data stem from a study of patients and donors after allogeneic stem cell transplantation. Sequences were obtained from blood, either unsorted or a sorted T cell fraction (not recorded which). The chain combines TRBV7-9 with TRBJ1-5; D gene unclear. The receptor was isolated from a human donor who was either an allogeneic HSCT recipient or a stem cell or donor lymphocyte infusion donor (not recorded which). It is not recorded whose cells these are; they may come from a transplant donor. CDR3 region: CASSLAIGSGNQPQHF. The CDR3 DNA sequence: TGTGCCAGCAGCTTAGCGATCGGATCGGGCAATCAGCCCCAGCATTTT. The variable domain in full, with the rest retrieved from reference TRBV7-9 and TRBJ1-5, is DTGVSQNPRHKITKRGQNVTFRCDPISEHNRLYWYRQTLGQGPEFLTYFQNEAQLEKSRLLSDRFSAERPKGSFSTLEIQRTEQGDSAMYLCASSLAIGSGNQPQHFGDGTRLSIL.